This TCR beta chain was profiled in a study of blood T cell repertoires in COVID-19. Overall study: Whether acute or convalescent, the COVID-19 samples came from the United States, Italy and Spain.

The repertoire was sequenced with immunoSEQ multiplex PCR; TCRdb's copy has only in-frame clones and lacks some. The sample consists of about 270,000 clones, about nine tenths of them appearing once. The sample consisted of peripheral blood. The sequence derives from a man in his forties or fifties with acute or convalescent COVID-19.

CDR3: CASSLDSRGFGELFF. In DNA form, the CDR3 reads TGTGCCAGCAGCTTGGATAGCAGGGGCTTCGGGGAGCTGTTTTTT. This chain uses TRBV7-2 with TRBJ2-2; D is perhaps TRBD1 (6 bases). V was shortened by 3 bases and J by 7 bases, with 15 bases between the two germline ends. Germline V lookup: CDR1 SGHTA, CDR2 FQGNSA. This CDR3 region has 15 residues.